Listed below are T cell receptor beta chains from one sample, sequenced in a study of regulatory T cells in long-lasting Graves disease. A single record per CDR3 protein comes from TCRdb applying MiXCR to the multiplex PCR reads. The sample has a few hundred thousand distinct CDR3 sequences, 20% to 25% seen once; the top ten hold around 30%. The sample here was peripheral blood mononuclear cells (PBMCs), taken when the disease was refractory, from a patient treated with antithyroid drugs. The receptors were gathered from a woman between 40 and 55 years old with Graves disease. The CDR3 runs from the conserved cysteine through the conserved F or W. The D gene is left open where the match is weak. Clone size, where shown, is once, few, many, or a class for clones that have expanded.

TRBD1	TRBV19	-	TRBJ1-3	TGTGCCACCCATCGGACAGGGTTGAGCTCTGGAAACACCATATATTTT	CATHRTGLSSGNTIYF
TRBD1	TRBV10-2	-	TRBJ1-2	TGCGCCAGCAGTGAGTCGGTTGGGGACAGCTTCTATGGCTACACCTTC	CASSESVGDSFYGYTF
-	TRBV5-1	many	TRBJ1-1	TGCGCCAGCCGAGCAGGACTCATCGGGACTGAAGCTTTCTTT	CASRAGLIGTEAFF
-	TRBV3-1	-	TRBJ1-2	TGTGCCAGCAGCACAAGTGGAGAGGGGTATGGAGGCTATGGCTACACCTTC	CASSTSGEGYGGYGYTF
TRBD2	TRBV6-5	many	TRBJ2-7	TGTGCCAGCAGTTACTCGACGTCAAGCGGGGTTTCCTACGAGCAGTACTTC	CASSYSTSSGVSYEQYF
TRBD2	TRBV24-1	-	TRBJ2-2	TGTGCCACCAGTGTTGTGCGGGGGGACACCGGGGAGCTGTTTTTT	CATSVVRGDTGELFF
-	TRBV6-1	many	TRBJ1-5	TGTGCCAGCAGGGGGGGGACCACTGTGCAGCCCCAGCATTTT	CASRGGTTVQPQHF
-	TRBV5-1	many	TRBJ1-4	TGCGCCAGCAGCTTAGGGGATCGTGGTGAAAAACTGTTTTTT	CASSLGDRGEKLFF
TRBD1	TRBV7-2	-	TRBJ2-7	TGTGCCAGCAGCGGTGGGGCAGGGGGCAGCTACGAGCAGTACTTC	CASSGGAGGSYEQYF
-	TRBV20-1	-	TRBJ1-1	TGCAGTGCTAGCCCGGAGATAATGAACACTGAAGCTTTCTTT	CSASPEIMNTEAFF
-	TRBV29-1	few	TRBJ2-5	TGCAGCGCCCTTGGACTACCCCAAGAGACCCAGTACTTC	CSALGLPQETQYF
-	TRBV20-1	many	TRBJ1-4	TGCAGTGCCAGTCGCGCTAGAGGGAAACTGTTTTTT	CSASRARGKLFF
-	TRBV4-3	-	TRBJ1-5	TGTGCCAGCAGCCGAGGGTCGACAGGTTATCAGCCCCAGCATTTT	CASSRGSTGYQPQHF
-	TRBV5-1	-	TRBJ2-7	TGCGCCAGCAGCTTGGCCGTAGGGACTGTCAACGAGCAGTACTTC	CASSLAVGTVNEQYF
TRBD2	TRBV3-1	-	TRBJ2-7	TGTGCCAGCGGGACTAGCGGAGTTCCTTCCTACGAGCAGTACTTC	CASGTSGVPSYEQYF
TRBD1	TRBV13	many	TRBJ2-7	TGTGCCAGCAGCCCGACCCCAGACAGGGTCAACGAGCAGTACTTC	CASSPTPDRVNEQYF
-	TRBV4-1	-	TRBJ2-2	TGCGCCAGCAGGCCGTCGGGGGTGGTGAACACCGGGGAGCTGTTTTTT	CASRPSGVVNTGELFF
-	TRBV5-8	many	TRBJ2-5	TGTGCCAGCAGTCCCACGCGGGAGACCCAGTACTTC	CASSPTRETQYF
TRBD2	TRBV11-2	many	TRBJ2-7	TGTGCCAGCAGCTTAGATAATCAAAGCGGGATGACAACCTACGAGCAGTACTTC	CASSLDNQSGMTTYEQYF
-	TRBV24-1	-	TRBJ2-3	TGTGCCACCAGTGATACCCGTAACACAGATACGCAGTATTTT	CATSDTRNTDTQYF
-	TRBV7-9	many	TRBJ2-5	TGTGCCAGCAGCTCGGGACAAAGAAAAGAGACCCAGTACTTC	CASSSGQRKETQYF
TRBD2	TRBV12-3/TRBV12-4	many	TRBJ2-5	TGTGCCAGCAGGGGACTACCCAAAGAGACCCAGTACTTC	CASRGLPKETQYF
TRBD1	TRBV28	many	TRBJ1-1	TGTGCCAGCAGTTCGAAACCGACAGGGCGAGGCACTGAAGCTTTCTTT	CASSSKPTGRGTEAFF
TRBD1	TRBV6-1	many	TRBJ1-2	TGTGCCAGCAGTCCGGGACAGAGTTATGGCTACACCTTC	CASSPGQSYGYTF
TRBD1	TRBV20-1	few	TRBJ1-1	TGCAGTGCTAGAGATCTGGGACAGGCTGGCTCTTCTTTCTTT	CSARDLGQAGSSFF
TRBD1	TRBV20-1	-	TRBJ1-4	TGCAGTGCTAGAGTTCCGGGACAGTCTAATGAAAAACTGTTTTTT	CSARVPGQSNEKLFF
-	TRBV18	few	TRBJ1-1	TGTGCCAGCTCGCCAGTGGACAACACTGAAGCTTTCTTT	CASSPVDNTEAFF
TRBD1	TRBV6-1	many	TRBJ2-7	TGTGCCAGCGGGGACAGGGGCTACGAGCAGTACTTC	CASGDRGYEQYF
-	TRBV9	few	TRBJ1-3	TGTGCCAGCAGCGACGCAGGGAAGGCTGGAAACACCATATATTTT	CASSDAGKAGNTIYF
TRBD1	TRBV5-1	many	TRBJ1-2	TGCGCCAGCAGCCGACAGGGGGCGTGGGGCTACACCTTC	CASSRQGAWGYTF
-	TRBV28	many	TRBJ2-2	TGTGCCAGCAGTTCGTCCGGACACCTGAGGAACACCGGGGAGCTGTTTTTT	CASSSSGHLRNTGELFF
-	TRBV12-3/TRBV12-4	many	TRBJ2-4	TGTGCCAGCAGTCCCGTTTACGCCAAAAACATTCAGTACTTC	CASSPVYAKNIQYF
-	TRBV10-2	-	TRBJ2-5	TGCGCCAGCAGGGCCCTCAGGGGAGAGACCCAGTACTTC	CASRALRGETQYF
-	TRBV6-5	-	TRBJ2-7	TGTGCCAGCAGTTACTCGGGTGCTGGGTGGGGCTACGAGCAGTACTTC	CASSYSGAGWGYEQYF
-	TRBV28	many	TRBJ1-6	TGTGCCAGCAGACAACTAGGGGTCGGGTCCTATAATTCACCCCTCCACTTT	CASRQLGVGSYNSPLHF
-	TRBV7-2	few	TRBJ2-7	TGTACCAGCAGCTGGATAGGCCAGTTTGGCTCCTACGAGCAGTACTTC	CTSSWIGQFGSYEQYF
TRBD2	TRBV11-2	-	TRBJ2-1	TGTGCCAGCGGTCAAACTAGCGGGAGGTACAATGAGCAGTTCTTC	CASGQTSGRYNEQFF